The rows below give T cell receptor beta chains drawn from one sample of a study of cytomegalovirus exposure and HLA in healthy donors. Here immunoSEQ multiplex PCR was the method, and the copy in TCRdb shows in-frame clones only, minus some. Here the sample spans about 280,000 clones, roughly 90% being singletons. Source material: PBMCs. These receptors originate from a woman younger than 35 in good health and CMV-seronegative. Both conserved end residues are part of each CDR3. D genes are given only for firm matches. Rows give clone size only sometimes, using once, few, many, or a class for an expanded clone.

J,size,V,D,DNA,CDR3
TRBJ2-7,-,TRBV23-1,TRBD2,TGCGCCAGCAGTCACTCGAGAGCGGGAGGGCCGAACGACGAGCAGTACTTC,CASSHSRAGGPNDEQYF
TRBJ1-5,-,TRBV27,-,TGTGCCAGCAGTCTACAGGGTTCGGGCAATCAGCCCCAGCATTTT,CASSLQGSGNQPQHF
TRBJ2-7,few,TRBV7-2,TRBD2,TGTGCCAGCAGCTTCCGGACTAGCGGCCCCGAGCAGTACTTC,CASSFRTSGPEQYF
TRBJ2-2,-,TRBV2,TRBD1,TGTGCCAGCAGTGCCCTTCCCGGGACAGGGGGCGTGAACACCGGGGAGCTGTTTTTT,CASSALPGTGGVNTGELFF
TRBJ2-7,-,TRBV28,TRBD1,TGTGCCAGCAGTTTTTCAGGGGGCTACGAGCAGTACTTC,CASSFSGGYEQYF
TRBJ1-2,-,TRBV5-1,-,TGCGCCAGCAGCTTGGCCCAGGGGCTACCATATGGCTACACCTTC,CASSLAQGLPYGYTF
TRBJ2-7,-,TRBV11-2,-,TGTGCCAGCAGCCTATCTAGGGGGGGGACCGTCTCCTACGAGCAGTACTTC,CASSLSRGGTVSYEQYF
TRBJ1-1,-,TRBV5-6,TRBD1,TGTGCCAGCAGCCTAGGGACAGCAAAAGCTTTCTTT,CASSLGTAKAFF
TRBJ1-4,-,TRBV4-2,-,TGTGCCAGCAGCCAAGCCGGGGGTAAAGACGAAAAACTGTTTTTT,CASSQAGGKDEKLFF
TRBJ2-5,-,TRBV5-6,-,TGTGCCAGCAGCTTGGACATTTTCGACCAGTACTTC,CASSLDIFDQYF
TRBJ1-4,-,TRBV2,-,TGTGCCAGCAGTGTGGGGACTCCTAATGAAAAACTGTTTTTT,CASSVGTPNEKLFF
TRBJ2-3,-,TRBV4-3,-,TGCGCCAGCAGCCAAGAGTCGCGGGGTACAGCAGATACGCAGTATTTT,CASSQESRGTADTQYF
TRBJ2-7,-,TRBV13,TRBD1,TGTGCCAGCAGCTCTCCCCGACAGGGAGACTCCTACGAGCAGTACTTC,CASSSPRQGDSYEQYF
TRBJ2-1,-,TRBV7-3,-,TGTGCCAGCAGCTTATGGTCGAACTCTGAGCAGTTCTTC,CASSLWSNSEQFF
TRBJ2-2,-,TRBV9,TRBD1,TGTGCCAGCAGCGTAGGTCCGGGACAGGGGGCTTGGACCGGGGAGCTGTTTTTT,CASSVGPGQGAWTGELFF
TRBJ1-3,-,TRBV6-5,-,TGTGCCAGCACAGGGAATGGAAACACCATATATTTT,CASTGNGNTIYF
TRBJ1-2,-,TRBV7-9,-,TGTGCCAGCAGCCCAGGGTGGGATGGCTACACCTTC,CASSPGWDGYTF
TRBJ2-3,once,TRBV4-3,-,TGCGCCAGCAGCCAAGAAGGGGCAGGGGCAGATACGCAGTATTTT,CASSQEGAGADTQYF
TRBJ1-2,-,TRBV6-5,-,TGTGCCAGCAGTTTGACAGGTGACTATGGCTACACCTTC,CASSLTGDYGYTF
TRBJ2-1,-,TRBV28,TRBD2,TGTGCCAGCAGTTCCGGGGGGACTAGCGTACCCGGTGAGCAGTTCTTC,CASSSGGTSVPGEQFF
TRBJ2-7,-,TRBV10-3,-,TGTGCCATCAGCTACGGACTAGCGGACAGGGGAGGGGAGCAGTACTTC,CAISYGLADRGGEQYF
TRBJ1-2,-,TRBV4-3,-,TGCGCCAGCAGCCAAGATCGTGGCTGGCGGGGCTACACCTTC,CASSQDRGWRGYTF
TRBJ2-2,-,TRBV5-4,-,TGTGCCAGCAGCTCCACTTATCCTCGGGACACCGGGGAGCTGTTTTTT,CASSSTYPRDTGELFF
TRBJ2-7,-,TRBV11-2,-,TGTGCCAGCAGCCCCCGGAGGGCCTTTTGGGAGCAGTACTTC,CASSPRRAFWEQYF
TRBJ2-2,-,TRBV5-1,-,TGCGCCAGCAGCCAAGGGGCGGGGGCGAACGGGGAGCTGTTTTTT,CASSQGAGANGELFF
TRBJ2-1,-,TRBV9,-,TGTGCCAGCAGCGTATCGCCCAATGGGCCGTCCTACAATGAGCAGTTCTTC,CASSVSPNGPSYNEQFF
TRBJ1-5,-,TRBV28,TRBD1,TGTGCCAGCAGCTATACTCTCCGGGACAGGCCTCTCAATCAGCCCCAGCATTTT,CASSYTLRDRPLNQPQHF
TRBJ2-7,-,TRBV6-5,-,TGTGCCAGCAGTTACGGCGGGGCCTCCAACGAGCAGTACTTC,CASSYGGASNEQYF
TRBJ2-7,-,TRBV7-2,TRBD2,TGTGCCAGCAGCGGACTAGCGAGGGAGCAGTACTTC,CASSGLAREQYF
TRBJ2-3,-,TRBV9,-,TGTGCCAGCAGCGTAGCTGGGGGGACTGGAGGGACAGATACGCAGTATTTT,CASSVAGGTGGTDTQYF
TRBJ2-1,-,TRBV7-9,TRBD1,TGTGCCAGCAGCAGAACAGGGGGCTACAATGAGCAGTTCTTC,CASSRTGGYNEQFF
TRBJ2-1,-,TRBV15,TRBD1,TGTGCCACCAGTTTGACAGGGAAGGACAATGAGCAGTTCTTC,CATSLTGKDNEQFF
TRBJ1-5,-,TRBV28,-,TGTGCCAGCAGTTTATTCCCAGGGGTAGGAGAGGCCCAGCATTTT,CASSLFPGVGEAQHF
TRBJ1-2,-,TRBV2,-,TGTGCCAGCAGTCGTGATCAGGGGACTAACTATGGCTACACCTTC,CASSRDQGTNYGYTF
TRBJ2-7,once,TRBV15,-,TGTGCCACCAGCAGAGACCCCCTGGGGCGGACCACCTACGAGCAGTACTTC,CATSRDPLGRTTYEQYF
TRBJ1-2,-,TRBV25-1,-,TGTGCCAGCGGAGGGTCCTTCGTTGGTGGCTACACCTTC,CASGGSFVGGYTF
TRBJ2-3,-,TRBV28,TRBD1,TGTGCCAGCAATACAGGGGGAACAGATACGCAGTATTTT,CASNTGGTDTQYF
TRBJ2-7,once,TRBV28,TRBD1,TGTGCCAGCAGTTATACTTTGGCTACCCGGACAGGTTCAACCTACGAGCAGTACTTC,CASSYTLATRTGSTYEQYF
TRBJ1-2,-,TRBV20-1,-,TGCAGTGCTAGTGTAGTCACTGGCTACACCTTC,CSASVVTGYTF
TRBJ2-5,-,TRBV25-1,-,TGTGCCAGCAGTGAGCCCAACACAGAGACCCAGTACTTC,CASSEPNTETQYF
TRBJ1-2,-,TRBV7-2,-,TGTGCCAGCAGCTTAGCATACGGTATTGACTATGGCTACACCTTC,CASSLAYGIDYGYTF
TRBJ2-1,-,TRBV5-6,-,TGTGCCAGCAGCCCCGGACCTAGCTTGGGTGAGCAGTTCTTC,CASSPGPSLGEQFF
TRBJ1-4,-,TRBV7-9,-,TGTGCCAGCAGCTTAGTTTCGCTACAGGGAGGGTCTGAAAAACTGTTTTTT,CASSLVSLQGGSEKLFF
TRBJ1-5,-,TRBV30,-,TGTGCCTGGAGCGAGGGGACAATCAATCAGCCCCAGCATTTT,CAWSEGTINQPQHF
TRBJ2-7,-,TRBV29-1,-,TGCAGCGCGTCGACAGGTTACGAGCAGTACTTC,CSASTGYEQYF